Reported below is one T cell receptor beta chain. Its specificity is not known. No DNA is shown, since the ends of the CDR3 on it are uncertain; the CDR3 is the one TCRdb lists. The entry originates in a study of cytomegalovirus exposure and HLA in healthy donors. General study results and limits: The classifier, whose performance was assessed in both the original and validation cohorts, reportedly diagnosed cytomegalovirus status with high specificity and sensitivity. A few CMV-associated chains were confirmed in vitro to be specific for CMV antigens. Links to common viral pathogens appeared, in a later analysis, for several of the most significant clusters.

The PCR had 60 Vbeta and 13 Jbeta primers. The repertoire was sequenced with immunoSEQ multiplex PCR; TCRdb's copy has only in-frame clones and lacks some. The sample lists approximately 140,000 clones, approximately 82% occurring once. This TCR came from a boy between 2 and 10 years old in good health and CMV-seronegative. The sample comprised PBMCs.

CDR3 residues: CAPYECRQGDSYGYTF. The chain has TRBV10-3 and TRBJ1-2; the table assigns TRBD1, which was not confirmed against the DNA. The CDR3 length is 16 residues, termini included. CDR1 is ENHRY and CDR2 is SYGVKD in the germline V gene.